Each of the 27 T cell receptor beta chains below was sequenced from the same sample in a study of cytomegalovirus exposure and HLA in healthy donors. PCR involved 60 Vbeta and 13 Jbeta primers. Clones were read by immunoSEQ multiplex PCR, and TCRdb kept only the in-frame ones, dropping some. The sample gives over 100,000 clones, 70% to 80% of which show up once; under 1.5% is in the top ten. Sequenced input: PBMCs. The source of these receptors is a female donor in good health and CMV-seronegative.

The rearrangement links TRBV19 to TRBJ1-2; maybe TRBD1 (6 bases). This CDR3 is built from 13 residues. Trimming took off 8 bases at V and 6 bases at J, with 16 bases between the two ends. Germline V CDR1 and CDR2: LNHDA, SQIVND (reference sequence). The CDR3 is CASSVRGFDGYTF. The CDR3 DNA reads TGTGCCAGTTCTGTTAGGGGGTTCGATGGCTACACCTTC.

The CDR3 reads CASRTGTASGANVLTF. The DNA of the CDR3 is TGTGCCAGCAGGACCGGGACAGCCTCTGGGGCCAACGTCCTGACTTTC. J is TRBJ2-6 and V is TRBV2, with 7 nucleotides matching TRBD1. The V and J ends lost 6 bases and 0 bases, in that order; junction bases with no gene match: 5. Germline loops: CDR1 SNHLY, CDR2 FYNNEI. The CDR3 is 16 residues long.

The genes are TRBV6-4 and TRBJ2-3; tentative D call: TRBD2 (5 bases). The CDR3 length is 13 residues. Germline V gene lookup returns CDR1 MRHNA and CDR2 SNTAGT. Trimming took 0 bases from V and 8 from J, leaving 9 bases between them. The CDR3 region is CASSDSMGSTQYF. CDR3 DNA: TGTGCCAGCAGTGACTCGATGGGGAGTACGCAGTATTTT.

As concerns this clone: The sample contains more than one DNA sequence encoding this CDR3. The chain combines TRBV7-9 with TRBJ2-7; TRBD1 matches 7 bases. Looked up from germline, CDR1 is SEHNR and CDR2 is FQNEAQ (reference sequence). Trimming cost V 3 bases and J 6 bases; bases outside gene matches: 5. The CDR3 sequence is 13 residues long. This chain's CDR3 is CASSLETGREQYF. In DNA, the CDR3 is TGTGCCAGCAGCTTGGAGACAGGGCGCGAGCAGTACTTC. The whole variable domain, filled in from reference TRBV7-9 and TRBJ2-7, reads DTGVSQNPRHKITKRGQNVTFRCDPISEHNRLYWYRQTLGQGPEFLTYFQNEAQLEKSRLLSDRFSAERPKGSFSTLEIQRTEQGDSAMYLCASSLETGREQYFGPGTRLTVT.

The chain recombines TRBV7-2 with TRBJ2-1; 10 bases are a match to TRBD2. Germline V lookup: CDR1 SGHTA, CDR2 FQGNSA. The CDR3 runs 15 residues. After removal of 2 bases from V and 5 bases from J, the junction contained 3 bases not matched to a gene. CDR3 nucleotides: TGTGCCAGCAGCTTAAGTAGCGGGGGGCACAATGAGCAGTTCTTC. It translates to CASSLSSGGHNEQFF. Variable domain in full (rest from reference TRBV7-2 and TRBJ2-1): GAGVSQSPSNKVTEKGKDVELRCDPISGHTALYWYRQSLGQGLEFLIYFQGNSAPDKSGLPSDRFSAERTGGSVSTLTIQRTQQEDSAVYLCASSLSSGGHNEQFFGPGTRLTVL.

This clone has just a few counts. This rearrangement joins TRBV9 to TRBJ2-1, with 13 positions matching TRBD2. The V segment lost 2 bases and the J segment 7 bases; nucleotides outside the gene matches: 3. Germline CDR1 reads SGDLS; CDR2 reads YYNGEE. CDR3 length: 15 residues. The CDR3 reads CASSVELAGGNEQFF. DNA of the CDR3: TGTGCCAGCAGCGTCGAACTAGCGGGAGGGAATGAGCAGTTCTTC.

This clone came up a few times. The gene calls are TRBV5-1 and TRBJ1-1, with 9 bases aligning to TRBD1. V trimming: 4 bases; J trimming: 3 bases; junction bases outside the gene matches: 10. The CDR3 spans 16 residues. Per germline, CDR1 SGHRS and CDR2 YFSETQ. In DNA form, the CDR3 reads TGCGCCAGCAGCGGGGGACAGGGATCGGGAGACACTGAAGCTTTCTTT. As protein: CASSGGQGSGDTEAFF.

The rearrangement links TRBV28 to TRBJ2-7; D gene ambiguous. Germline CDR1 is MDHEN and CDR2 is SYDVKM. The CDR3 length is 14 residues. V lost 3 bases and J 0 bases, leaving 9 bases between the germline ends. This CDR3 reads CASSFSETSYEQYF. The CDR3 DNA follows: TGTGCCAGCAGTTTTTCGGAGACCTCCTACGAGCAGTACTTC.

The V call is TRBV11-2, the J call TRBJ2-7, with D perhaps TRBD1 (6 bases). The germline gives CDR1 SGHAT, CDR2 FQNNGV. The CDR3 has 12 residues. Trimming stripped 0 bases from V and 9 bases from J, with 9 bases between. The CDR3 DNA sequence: TGTGCCAGCAGCTTAGACAGGGGCCCGCAGTACTTC. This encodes CASSLDRGPQYF. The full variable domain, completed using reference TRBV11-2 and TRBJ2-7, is EAGVAQSPRYKIIEKRQSVAFWCNPISGHATLYWYQQILGQGPKLLIQFQNNGVVDDSQLPKDRFSAERLKGVDSTLKIQPAKLEDSAVYLCASSLDRGPQYFGPGTRLTVT.

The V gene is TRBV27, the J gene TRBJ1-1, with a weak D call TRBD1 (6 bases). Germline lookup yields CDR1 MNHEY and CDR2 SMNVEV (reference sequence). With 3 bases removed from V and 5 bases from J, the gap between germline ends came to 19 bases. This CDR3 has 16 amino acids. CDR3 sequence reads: CASSFLGDSGETEAFF. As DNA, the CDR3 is TGTGCCAGCAGTTTTTTGGGCGACTCAGGGGAAACTGAAGCTTTCTTT.

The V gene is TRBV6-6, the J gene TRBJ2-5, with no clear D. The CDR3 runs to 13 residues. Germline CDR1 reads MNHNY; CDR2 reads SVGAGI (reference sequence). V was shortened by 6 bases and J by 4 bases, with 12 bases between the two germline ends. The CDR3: CASSRGARETQYF. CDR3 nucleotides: TGTGCCAGCAGCCGAGGTGCCAGAGAGACCCAGTACTTC.

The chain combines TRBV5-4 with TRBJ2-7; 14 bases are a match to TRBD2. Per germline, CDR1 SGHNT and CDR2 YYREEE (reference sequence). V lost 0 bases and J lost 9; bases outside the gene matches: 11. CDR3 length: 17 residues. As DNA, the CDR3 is TGTGCCAGCAGCTTGGAATCTGGACTAGCGGGAGGAATCGGGCAGTACTTC. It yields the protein CASSLESGLAGGIGQYF.

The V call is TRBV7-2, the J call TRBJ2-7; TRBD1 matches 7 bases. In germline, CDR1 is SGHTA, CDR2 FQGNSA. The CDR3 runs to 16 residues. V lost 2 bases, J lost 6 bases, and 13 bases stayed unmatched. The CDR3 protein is CASSLRRGQPPGEQYF. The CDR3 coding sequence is TGTGCCAGCAGCTTACGTAGGGGACAGCCCCCCGGCGAGCAGTACTTC.

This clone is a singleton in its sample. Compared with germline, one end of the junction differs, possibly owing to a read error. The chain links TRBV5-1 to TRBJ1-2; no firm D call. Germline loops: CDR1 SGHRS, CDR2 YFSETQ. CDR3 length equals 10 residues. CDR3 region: CAARLHGSNF. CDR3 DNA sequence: TGCGCCGCACGACTTCACGGTTCGAACTTC.

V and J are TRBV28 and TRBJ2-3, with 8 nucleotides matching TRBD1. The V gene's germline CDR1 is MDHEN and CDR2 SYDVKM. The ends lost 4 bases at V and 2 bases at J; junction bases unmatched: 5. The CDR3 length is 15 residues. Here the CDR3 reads CASSSGTGFTDTQYF. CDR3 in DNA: TGTGCCAGCAGTTCCGGGACAGGCTTCACAGATACGCAGTATTTT.

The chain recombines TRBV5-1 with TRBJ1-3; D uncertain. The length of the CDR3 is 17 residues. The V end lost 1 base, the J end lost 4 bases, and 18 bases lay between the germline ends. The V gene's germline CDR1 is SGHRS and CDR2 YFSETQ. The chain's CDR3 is CASSLTWAANSGNTIYF. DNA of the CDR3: TGCGCCAGCAGCTTGACGTGGGCAGCAAATTCGGGAAACACCATATATTTT.

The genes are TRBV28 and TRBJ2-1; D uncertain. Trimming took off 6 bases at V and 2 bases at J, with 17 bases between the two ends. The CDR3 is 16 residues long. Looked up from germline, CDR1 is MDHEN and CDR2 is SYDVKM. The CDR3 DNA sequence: TGTGCCAGCAGCCCACGTCAAGCTCCTACCTACAATGAGCAGTTCTTC. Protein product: CASSPRQAPTYNEQFF.

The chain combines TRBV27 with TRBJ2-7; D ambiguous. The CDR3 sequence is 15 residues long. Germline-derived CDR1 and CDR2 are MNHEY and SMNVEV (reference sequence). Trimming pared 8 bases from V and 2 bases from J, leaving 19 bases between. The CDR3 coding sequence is TGTGCCAGCTGCCCGAGAGGCGGAGCTGCCTACGAGCAGTACTTC. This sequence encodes CASCPRGGAAYEQYF.

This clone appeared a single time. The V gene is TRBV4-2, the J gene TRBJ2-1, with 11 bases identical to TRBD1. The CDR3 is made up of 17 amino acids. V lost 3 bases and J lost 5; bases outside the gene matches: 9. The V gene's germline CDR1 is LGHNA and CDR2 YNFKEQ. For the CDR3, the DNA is TGTGCCAGCAGCCAGCAGGCAGGACAGGGGGCTGACAATGAGCAGTTCTTC. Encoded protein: CASSQQAGQGADNEQFF.

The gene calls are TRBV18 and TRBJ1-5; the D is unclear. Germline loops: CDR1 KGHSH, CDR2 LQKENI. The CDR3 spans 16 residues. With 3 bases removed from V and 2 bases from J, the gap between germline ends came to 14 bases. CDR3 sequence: CASSPLPGSGNQPQHF. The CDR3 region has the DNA TGTGCCAGCTCACCCCTTCCGGGAAGCGGCAATCAGCCCCAGCATTTT.

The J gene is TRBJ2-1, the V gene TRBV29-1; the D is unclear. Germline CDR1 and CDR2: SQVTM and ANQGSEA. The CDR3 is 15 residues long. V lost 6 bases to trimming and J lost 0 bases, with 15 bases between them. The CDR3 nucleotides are TGCAGCGTCGCCAGCGTTTTAAGCTCCTACAATGAGCAGTTCTTC. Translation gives CSVASVLSSYNEQFF.

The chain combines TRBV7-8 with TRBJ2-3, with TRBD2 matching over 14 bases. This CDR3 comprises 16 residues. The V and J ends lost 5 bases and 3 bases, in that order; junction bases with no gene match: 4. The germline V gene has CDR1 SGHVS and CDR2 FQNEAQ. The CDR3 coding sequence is TGTGCCAGCAGCAGACTAGCGGGAGGGTCTACAGATACGCAGTATTTT. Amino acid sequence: CASSRLAGGSTDTQYF.

CDR3 sequence (DNA): TGTGCCAGCAGCCGCGAAAGAGACAGCAGTAATTCACCCCTCCACTTT. It translates to CASSRERDSSNSPLHF. The chain links TRBV4-2 to TRBJ1-6, with a possible D match to TRBD1 (5 bases). Germline V gives CDR1 LGHNA, CDR2 YNFKEQ. V lost 4 bases, J lost 6 bases, and 16 bases lay in between. The CDR3 contains 16 residues.

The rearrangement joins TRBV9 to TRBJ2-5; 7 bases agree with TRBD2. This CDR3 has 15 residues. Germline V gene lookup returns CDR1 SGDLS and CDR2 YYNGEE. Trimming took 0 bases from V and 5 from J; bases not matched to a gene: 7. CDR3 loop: CASSVGPGGSETQYF. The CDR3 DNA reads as TGTGCCAGCAGCGTAGGGCCCGGGGGGTCGGAGACCCAGTACTTC. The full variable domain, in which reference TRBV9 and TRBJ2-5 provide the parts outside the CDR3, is DSGVTQTPKHLITATGQRVTLRCSPRSGDLSVYWYQQSLDQGLQFLIQYYNGEERAKGNILERFSAQQFPDLHSELNLSSLELGDSALYFCASSVGPGGSETQYFGPGTRLLVL.

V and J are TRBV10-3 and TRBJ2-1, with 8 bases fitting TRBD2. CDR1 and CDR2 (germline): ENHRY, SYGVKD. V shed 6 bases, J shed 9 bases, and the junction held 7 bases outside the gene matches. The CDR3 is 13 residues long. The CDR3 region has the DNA TGTGCCATCAGAGACGGGAGGGGGGGTGAGCAGTTCTTC. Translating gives CAIRDGRGGEQFF.

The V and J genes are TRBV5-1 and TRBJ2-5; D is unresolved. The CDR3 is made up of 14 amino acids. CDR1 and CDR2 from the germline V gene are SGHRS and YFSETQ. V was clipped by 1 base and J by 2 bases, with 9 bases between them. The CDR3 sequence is CASSLSASQETQYF. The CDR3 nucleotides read TGCGCCAGCAGCTTGTCAGCGTCACAAGAGACCCAGTACTTC.

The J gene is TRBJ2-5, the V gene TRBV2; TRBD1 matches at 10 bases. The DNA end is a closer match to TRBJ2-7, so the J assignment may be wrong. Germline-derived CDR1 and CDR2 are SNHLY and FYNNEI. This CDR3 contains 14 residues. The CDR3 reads CASRGTGVMYEQYF. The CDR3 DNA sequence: TGTGCCAGCAGGGGGACAGGGGTCATGTACGAGCAGTACTTC.